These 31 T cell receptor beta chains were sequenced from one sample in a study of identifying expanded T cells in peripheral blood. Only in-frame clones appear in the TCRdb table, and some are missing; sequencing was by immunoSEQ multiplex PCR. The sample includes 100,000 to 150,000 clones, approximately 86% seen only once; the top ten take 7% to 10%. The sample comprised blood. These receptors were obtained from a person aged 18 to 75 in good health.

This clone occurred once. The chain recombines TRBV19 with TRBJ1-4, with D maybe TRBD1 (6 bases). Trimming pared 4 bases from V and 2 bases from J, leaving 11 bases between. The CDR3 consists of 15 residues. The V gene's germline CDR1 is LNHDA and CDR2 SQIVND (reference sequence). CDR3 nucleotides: TGTGCCAGTAGTACCGGACAGTTCACTAATGAAAAACTGTTTTTT. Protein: CASSTGQFTNEKLFF. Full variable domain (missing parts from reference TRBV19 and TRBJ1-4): DGGITQSPKYLFRKEGQNVTLSCEQNLNHDAMYWYRQDPGQGLRLIYYSQIVNDFQKGDIAEGYSVSREKKESFPLTVTSAQKNPTAFYLCASSTGQFTNEKLFFGSGTQLSVL.

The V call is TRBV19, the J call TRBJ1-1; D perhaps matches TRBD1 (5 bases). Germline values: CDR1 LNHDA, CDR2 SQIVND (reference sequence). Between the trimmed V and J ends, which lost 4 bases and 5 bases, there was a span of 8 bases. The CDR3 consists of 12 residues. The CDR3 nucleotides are TGTGCCAGTAGTACCTGGGGGACTGAAGCTTTCTTT. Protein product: CASSTWGTEAFF.

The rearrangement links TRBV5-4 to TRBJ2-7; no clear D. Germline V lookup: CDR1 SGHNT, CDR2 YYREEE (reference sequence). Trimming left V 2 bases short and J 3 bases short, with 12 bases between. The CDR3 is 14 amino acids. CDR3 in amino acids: CASSLIDTDYEQYF. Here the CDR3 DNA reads TGTGCCAGCAGCTTAATAGATACTGACTACGAGCAGTACTTC.

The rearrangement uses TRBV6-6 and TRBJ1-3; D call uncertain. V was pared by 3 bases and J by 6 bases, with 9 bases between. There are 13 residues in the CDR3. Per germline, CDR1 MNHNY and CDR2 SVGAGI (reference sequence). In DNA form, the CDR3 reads TGTGCCAGCAGTTATCTCCGAGAAAACACCATATATTTT. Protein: CASSYLRENTIYF.

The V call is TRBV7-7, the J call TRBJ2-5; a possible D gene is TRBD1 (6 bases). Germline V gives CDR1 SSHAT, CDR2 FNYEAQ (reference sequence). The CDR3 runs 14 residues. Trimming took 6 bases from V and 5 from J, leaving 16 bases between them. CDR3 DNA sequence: TGTGCCAGCAGTTTACAGGGTTCCGCGGAGACCCAGTACTTC. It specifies CASSLQGSAETQYF.

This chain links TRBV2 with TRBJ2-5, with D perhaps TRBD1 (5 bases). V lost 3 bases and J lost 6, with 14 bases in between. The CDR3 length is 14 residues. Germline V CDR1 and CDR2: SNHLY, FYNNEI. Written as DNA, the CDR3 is TGTGCCAGCAGTGACCCCAGGGCCGGAAAGACCCAGTACTTC. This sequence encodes CASSDPRAGKTQYF. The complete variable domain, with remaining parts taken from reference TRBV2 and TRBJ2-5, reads EPEVTQTPSHQVTQMGQEVILRCVPISNHLYFYWYRQILGQKVEFLVSFYNNEISEKSEIFDDQFSVERPDGSNFTLKIRSTKLEDSAMYFCASSDPRAGKTQYFGPGTRLLVL.

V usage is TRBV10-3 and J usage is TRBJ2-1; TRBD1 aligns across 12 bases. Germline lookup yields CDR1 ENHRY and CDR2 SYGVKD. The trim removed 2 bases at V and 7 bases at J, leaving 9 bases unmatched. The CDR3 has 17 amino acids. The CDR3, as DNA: TGTGCCATCAGTGAGAGGAGGGGGACAGGGGGCGCGAATGAGCAGTTCTTC. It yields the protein CAISERRGTGGANEQFF.

DNA for the CDR3: TGTGCCATCAGTGAGAGACAGGGCGGTTCACCCCTCCACTTT. Residues: CAISERQGGSPLHF. V and J are TRBV10-3 and TRBJ1-6; the match to TRBD1 covers 7 bases. Germline V CDR1 and CDR2: ENHRY, SYGVKD. The trim removed 2 bases at V and 9 bases at J, leaving 4 bases unmatched. The CDR3 totals 14 residues.

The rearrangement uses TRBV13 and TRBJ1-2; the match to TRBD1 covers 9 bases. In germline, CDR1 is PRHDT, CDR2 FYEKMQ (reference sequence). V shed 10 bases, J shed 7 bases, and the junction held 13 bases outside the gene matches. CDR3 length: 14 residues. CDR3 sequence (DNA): TGTGCCACGCGAGTGACAGGGGGGGTGCGTGGCTACACCTTC. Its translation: CATRVTGGVRGYTF. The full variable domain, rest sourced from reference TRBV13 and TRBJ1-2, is AAGVIQSPRHLIKEKRETATLKCYPIPRHDTVYWYQQGPGQDPQFLISFYEKMQSDKGSIPDRFSAQQFSDYHSELNMSSLELGDSALYFCATRVTGGVRGYTFGSGTRLTVV.

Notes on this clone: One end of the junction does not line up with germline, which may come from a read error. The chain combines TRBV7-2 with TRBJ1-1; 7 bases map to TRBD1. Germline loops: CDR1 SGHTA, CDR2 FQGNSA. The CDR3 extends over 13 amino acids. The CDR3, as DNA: TGTGCCAGCCAGACAGGGCAGAACTCTGAAGCTTTCTTT. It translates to CASQTGQNSEAFF.

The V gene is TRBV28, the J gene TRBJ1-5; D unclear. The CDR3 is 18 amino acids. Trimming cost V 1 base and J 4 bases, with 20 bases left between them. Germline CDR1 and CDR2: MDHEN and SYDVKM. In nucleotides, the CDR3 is TGTGCCAGCAGTTTATCGTATATGGGAAGTAGGAGAAATCAGCCCCAGCATTTT. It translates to CASSLSYMGSRRNQPQHF.

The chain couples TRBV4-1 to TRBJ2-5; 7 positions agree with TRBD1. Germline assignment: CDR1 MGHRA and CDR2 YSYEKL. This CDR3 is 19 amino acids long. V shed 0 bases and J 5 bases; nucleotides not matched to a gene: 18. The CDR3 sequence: CASSQDQMSRTGVYETQYF. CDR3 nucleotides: TGCGCCAGCAGCCAAGATCAAATGTCCCGGACAGGAGTGTACGAGACCCAGTACTTC.

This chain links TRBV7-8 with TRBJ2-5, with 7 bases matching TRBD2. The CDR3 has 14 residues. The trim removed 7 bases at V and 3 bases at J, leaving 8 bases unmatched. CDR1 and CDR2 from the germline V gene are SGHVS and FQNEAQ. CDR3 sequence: CASKIGGRKETQYF. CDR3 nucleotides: TGTGCCAGCAAAATAGGCGGGAGAAAAGAGACCCAGTACTTC.

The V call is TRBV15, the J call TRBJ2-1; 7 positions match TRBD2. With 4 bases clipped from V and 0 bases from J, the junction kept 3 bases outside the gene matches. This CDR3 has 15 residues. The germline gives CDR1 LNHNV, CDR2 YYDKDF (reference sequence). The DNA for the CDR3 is TGTGCCACCAGCACTGGGACTAACTCCTACAATGAGCAGTTCTTC. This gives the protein CATSTGTNSYNEQFF.

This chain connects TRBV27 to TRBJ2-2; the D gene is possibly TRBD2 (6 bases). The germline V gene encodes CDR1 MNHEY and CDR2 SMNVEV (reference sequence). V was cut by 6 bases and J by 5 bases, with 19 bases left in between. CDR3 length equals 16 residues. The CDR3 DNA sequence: TGTGCCAGCAGCCCGAGGGGTGCGGGATCTACCGGGGAGCTGTTTTTT. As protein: CASSPRGAGSTGELFF.

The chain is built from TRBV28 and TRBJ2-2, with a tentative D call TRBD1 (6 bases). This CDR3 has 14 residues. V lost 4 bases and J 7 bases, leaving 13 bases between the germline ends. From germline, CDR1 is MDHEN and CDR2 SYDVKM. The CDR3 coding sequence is TGTGCCAGCAGTTCAACAGGGATCCACGGGGAGCTGTTTTTT. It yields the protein CASSSTGIHGELFF.

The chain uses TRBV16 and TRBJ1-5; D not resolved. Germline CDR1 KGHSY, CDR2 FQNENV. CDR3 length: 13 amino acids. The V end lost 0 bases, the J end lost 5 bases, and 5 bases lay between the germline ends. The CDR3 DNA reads TGTGCCAGCAGCCAATCAAAGGATCAGCCCCAGCATTTT. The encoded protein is CASSQSKDQPQHF.

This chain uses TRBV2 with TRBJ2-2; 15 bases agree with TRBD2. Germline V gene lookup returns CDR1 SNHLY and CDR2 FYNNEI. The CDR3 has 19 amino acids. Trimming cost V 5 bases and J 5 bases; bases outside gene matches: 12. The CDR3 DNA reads TGTGCCAGCAGTCGATCCGGGACTAGCGGGAGGTTGGTTACCGGGGAGCTGTTTTTT. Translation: CASSRSGTSGRLVTGELFF.

The CDR3 is CASSLVDRGPNEQFF. The CDR3 DNA reads TGTGCCAGCAGTTTAGTGGACAGGGGGCCCAATGAGCAGTTCTTC. The V gene is TRBV27, the J gene TRBJ2-1; 11 bases align to TRBD1. The CDR3 consists of 15 residues. CDR1 is MNHEY, CDR2 SMNVEV, per germline (reference sequence). Losses at the gene ends were 2 bases for V and 6 bases for J; bases not matched to a gene: 3.

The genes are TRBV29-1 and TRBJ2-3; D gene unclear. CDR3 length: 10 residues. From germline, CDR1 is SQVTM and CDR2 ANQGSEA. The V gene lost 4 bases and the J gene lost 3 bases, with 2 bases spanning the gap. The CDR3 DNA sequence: TGCAGCGTTGCTACAGATACGCAGTATTTT. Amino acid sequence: CSVATDTQYF.

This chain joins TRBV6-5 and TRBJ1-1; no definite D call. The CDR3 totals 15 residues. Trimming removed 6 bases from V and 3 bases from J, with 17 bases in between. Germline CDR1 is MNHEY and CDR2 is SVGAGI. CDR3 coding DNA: TGTGCCAGCAGCCGACGATTCACGGCGGACACTGAAGCTTTCTTT. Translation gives CASSRRFTADTEAFF.

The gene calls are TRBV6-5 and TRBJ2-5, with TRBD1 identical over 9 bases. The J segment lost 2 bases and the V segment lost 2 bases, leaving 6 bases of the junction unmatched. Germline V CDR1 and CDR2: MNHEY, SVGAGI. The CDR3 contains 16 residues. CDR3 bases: TGTGCCAGCAGTTACACTGGACAGGGGTTACAAGAGACCCAGTACTTC. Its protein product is CASSYTGQGLQETQYF.

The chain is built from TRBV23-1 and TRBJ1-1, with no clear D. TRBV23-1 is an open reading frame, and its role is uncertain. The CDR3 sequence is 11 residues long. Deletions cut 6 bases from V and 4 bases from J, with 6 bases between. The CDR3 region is CASSPGTEAFF. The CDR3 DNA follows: TGCGCCAGCAGCCCCGGCACTGAAGCTTTCTTT.

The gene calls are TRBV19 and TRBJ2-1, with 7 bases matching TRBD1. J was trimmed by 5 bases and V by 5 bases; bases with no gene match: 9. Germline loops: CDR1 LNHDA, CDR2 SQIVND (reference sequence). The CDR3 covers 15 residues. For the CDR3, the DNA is TGTGCCAGTAGTTCCTCCGGGACAGCCAACAATGAGCAGTTCTTC. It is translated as CASSSSGTANNEQFF.

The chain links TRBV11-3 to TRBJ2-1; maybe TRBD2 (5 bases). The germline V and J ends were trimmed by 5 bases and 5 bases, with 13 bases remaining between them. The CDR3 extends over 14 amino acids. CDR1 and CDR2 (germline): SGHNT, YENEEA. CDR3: CASSTLRGHNEQFF. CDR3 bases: TGTGCCAGCAGCACCCTCCGGGGTCACAATGAGCAGTTCTTC. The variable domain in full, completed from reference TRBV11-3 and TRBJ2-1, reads EAGVVQSPRYKIIEKKQPVAFWCNPISGHNTLYWYLQNLGQGPELLIRYENEEAVDDSQLPKDRFSAERLKGVDSTLKIQPAELGDSAVYLCASSTLRGHNEQFFGPGTRLTVL.

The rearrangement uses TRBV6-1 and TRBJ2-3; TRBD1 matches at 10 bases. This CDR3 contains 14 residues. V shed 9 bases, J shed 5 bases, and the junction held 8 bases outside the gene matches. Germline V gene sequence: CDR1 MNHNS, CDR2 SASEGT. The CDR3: CASTWTGGEDTQYF. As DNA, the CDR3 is TGTGCCAGTACATGGACAGGGGGTGAAGATACGCAGTATTTT.

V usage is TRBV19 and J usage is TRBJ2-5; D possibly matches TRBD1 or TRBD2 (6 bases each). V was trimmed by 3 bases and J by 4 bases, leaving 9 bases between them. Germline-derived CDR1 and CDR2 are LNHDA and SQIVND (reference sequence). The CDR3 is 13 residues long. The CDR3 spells CASSISGAETQYF. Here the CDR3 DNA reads TGTGCCAGTAGTATTTCGGGGGCAGAGACCCAGTACTTC. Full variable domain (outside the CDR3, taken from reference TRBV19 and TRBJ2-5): DGGITQSPKYLFRKEGQNVTLSCEQNLNHDAMYWYRQDPGQGLRLIYYSQIVNDFQKGDIAEGYSVSREKKESFPLTVTSAQKNPTAFYLCASSISGAETQYFGPGTRLLVL.

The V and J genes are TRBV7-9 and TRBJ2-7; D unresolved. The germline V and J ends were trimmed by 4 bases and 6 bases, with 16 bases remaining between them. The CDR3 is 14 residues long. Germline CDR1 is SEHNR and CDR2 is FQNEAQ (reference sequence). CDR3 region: CASSSSPVQAEQYF. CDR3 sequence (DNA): TGTGCCAGCAGCTCTTCTCCAGTCCAGGCCGAGCAGTACTTC. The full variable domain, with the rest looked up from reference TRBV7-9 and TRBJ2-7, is DTGVSQNPRHKITKRGQNVTFRCDPISEHNRLYWYRQTLGQGPEFLTYFQNEAQLEKSRLLSDRFSAERPKGSFSTLEIQRTEQGDSAMYLCASSSSPVQAEQYFGPGTRLTVT.

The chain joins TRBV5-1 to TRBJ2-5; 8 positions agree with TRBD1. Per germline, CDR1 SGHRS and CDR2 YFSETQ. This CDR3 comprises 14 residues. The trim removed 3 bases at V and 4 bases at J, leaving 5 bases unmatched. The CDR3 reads CASSSRGPRETQYF. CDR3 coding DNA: TGCGCCAGCAGCTCCAGGGGGCCCAGAGAGACCCAGTACTTC.

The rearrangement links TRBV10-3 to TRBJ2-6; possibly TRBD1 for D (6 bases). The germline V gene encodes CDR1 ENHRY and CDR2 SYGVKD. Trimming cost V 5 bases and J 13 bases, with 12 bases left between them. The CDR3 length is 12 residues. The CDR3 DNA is TGTGCCATCAGTACAGGGAAGGGAGTCCTGACTTTC. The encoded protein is CAISTGKGVLTF.

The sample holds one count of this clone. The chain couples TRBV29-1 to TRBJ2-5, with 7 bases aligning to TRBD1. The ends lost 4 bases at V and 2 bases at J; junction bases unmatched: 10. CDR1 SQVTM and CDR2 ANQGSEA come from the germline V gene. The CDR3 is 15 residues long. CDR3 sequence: CSVAPTMGQQETQYF. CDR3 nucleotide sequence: TGCAGCGTTGCTCCCACCATGGGACAGCAAGAGACCCAGTACTTC. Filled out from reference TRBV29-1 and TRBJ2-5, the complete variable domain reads SAVISQKPSRDICQRGTSLTIQCQVDSQVTMMFWYRQQPGQSLTLIATANQGSEATYESGFVIDKFPISRPNLTFSTLTVSNMSPEDSSIYLCSVAPTMGQQETQYFGPGTRLLVL.